This T cell receptor beta chain was observed in a study of CD8 T cells in Susac syndrome. V was shortened by 3 bases and J by 3 bases, with 9 bases between the two germline ends. The germline gives CDR1 SGHTA, CDR2 FQGTGA. The CDR3 is made up of 14 amino acids. Random hexamers were used to reverse transcribe roughly 0.45 to 1 ug of RNA. TCRdb re-analysed the immunoSEQ multiplex PCR reads in MiXCR, keeping a single row per CDR3 protein. The table lists more than 200,000 distinct CDR3 sequences, about 95% of them singletons. The clonotype was recovered from a human donor with Susac syndrome. Sequenced input: CD4+ T cells from PBMCs. The genes are TRBV7-3 and TRBJ1-5; D not resolved. The CDR3 DNA reads as TGTGCCAGCAGCTTTCGACCGCCCAATCAGCCCCAGCATTTT. Translating it yields CASSFRPPNQPQHF.